A selection of T cell receptor beta chains follows, all from one sample in a study of cytomegalovirus exposure and HLA in healthy donors. Sequencing was performed with immunoSEQ multiplex PCR; in TCRdb, only in-frame clones are kept and a portion is missing. The table has under 140,000 clones, about 80% seen once. Specimen: PBMCs. Receptors originate from a man aged 30 to 45 in good health and CMV-seropositive. Both conserved end residues are part of each CDR3. D genes are given only for firm matches. Not every row has a clone size; where given, it reads once, few, many or a size class.

abundance: .; v_gene: TRBV29-1; j_gene: TRBJ2-5; d_gene: TRBD2; CDR3aa: CSHLGRVETQYF; CDR3nt: TGCAGCCACCTAGGGAGGGTAGAGACCCAGTACTTC
abundance: .; v_gene: TRBV30; j_gene: TRBJ1-5; d_gene: .; CDR3aa: CAWSPQGQPQHF; CDR3nt: TGTGCCTGGAGCCCACAGGGTCAGCCCCAGCATTTT
abundance: .; v_gene: TRBV5-6; j_gene: TRBJ2-1; d_gene: .; CDR3aa: CASSSTPGKDYNEQFF; CDR3nt: TGTGCCAGCAGCTCCACTCCAGGGAAAGATTACAATGAGCAGTTCTTC
abundance: once; v_gene: TRBV9; j_gene: TRBJ2-2; d_gene: TRBD2; CDR3aa: CASGSSGANTGELFF; CDR3nt: TGTGCCAGCGGATCTAGCGGGGCGAACACCGGGGAGCTGTTTTTT
abundance: .; v_gene: TRBV30; j_gene: TRBJ2-7; d_gene: .; CDR3aa: CAWSAAEGSYEQYF; CDR3nt: TGTGCCTGGAGTGCCGCGGAAGGTTCCTACGAGCAGTACTTC
abundance: .; v_gene: TRBV4-2; j_gene: TRBJ2-1; d_gene: TRBD2; CDR3aa: CASSQDPSGGADNEQFF; CDR3nt: TGTGCCAGCAGCCAAGATCCTAGCGGGGGGGCCGACAATGAGCAGTTCTTC
abundance: .; v_gene: TRBV30; j_gene: TRBJ2-7; d_gene: .; CDR3aa: CAWSRQGRDEQYF; CDR3nt: TGTGCCTGGAGTCGTCAGGGGCGCGACGAGCAGTACTTC
abundance: .; v_gene: TRBV5-1; j_gene: TRBJ2-1; d_gene: .; CDR3aa: CASSMRSGRDEQFF; CDR3nt: TGCGCCAGCAGCATGCGGTCGGGAAGGGATGAGCAGTTCTTC
abundance: .; v_gene: TRBV5-5; j_gene: TRBJ2-1; d_gene: TRBD2; CDR3aa: CASSLVYLAGGSSYNEQFF; CDR3nt: TGTGCCAGCAGCTTGGTTTACCTAGCGGGGGGTAGCTCCTACAATGAGCAGTTCTTC
abundance: .; v_gene: TRBV2; j_gene: TRBJ1-5; d_gene: TRBD1; CDR3aa: CASSEGGRGLGQPQHF; CDR3nt: TGTGCCAGCAGTGAAGGCGGCAGGGGGCTTGGGCAGCCCCAGCATTTT
abundance: .; v_gene: TRBV5-1; j_gene: TRBJ1-1; d_gene: TRBD1; CDR3aa: CASSSPLGDRGPQGNTEAFF; CDR3nt: TGCGCCAGCAGCTCCCCTCTGGGGGACAGGGGGCCGCAGGGGAACACTGAAGCTTTCTTT
abundance: few; v_gene: TRBV2; j_gene: TRBJ1-5; d_gene: .; CDR3aa: CASSSTARSNQPQHF; CDR3nt: TGTGCCAGCAGCTCGACAGCTCGTAGCAATCAGCCCCAGCATTTT
abundance: .; v_gene: TRBV29-1; j_gene: TRBJ2-5; d_gene: TRBD1; CDR3aa: CSVGYRGQETQYF; CDR3nt: TGCAGCGTTGGTTACAGGGGTCAAGAGACCCAGTACTTC
abundance: .; v_gene: TRBV5-1; j_gene: TRBJ1-4; d_gene: .; CDR3aa: CASSSQGTSNEKLFF; CDR3nt: TGCGCCAGCAGCTCTCAGGGGACCTCTAATGAAAAACTGTTTTTT
abundance: .; v_gene: TRBV7-9; j_gene: TRBJ2-7; d_gene: .; CDR3aa: CASSPNLPYEQYF; CDR3nt: TGTGCCAGCAGCCCAAACCTACCCTACGAGCAGTACTTC
abundance: .; v_gene: TRBV7-2; j_gene: TRBJ2-3; d_gene: TRBD1; CDR3aa: CASSYSWDRGRGREDTQYF; CDR3nt: TGTGCCAGCAGCTACTCGTGGGACAGGGGGCGCGGAAGGGAAGATACGCAGTATTTT
abundance: .; v_gene: TRBV27; j_gene: TRBJ1-6; d_gene: TRBD1; CDR3aa: CASRSRTGDNSPLHF; CDR3nt: TGTGCCAGCAGATCAAGGACAGGGGATAATTCACCCCTCCACTTT
abundance: .; v_gene: TRBV7-2; j_gene: TRBJ2-7; d_gene: .; CDR3aa: CASSLGRDFWYEQYF; CDR3nt: TGTGCCAGCAGCTTAGGGCGGGATTTCTGGTACGAGCAGTACTTC
abundance: .; v_gene: TRBV19; j_gene: TRBJ2-2; d_gene: TRBD2; CDR3aa: CASGGGSGELFF; CDR3nt: TGTGCCAGCGGGGGGGGGTCCGGGGAGCTGTTTTTT
abundance: .; v_gene: TRBV27; j_gene: TRBJ2-7; d_gene: .; CDR3aa: CASSLQGILPYEQYF; CDR3nt: TGTGCCAGCAGCCTACAGGGAATTCTCCCCTACGAGCAGTACTTC
abundance: .; v_gene: TRBV30; j_gene: TRBJ1-1; d_gene: TRBD1; CDR3aa: CARDRVGRATEAFF; CDR3nt: TGTGCCCGAGACAGGGTAGGCCGGGCTACTGAAGCTTTCTTT
abundance: .; v_gene: TRBV27; j_gene: TRBJ2-5; d_gene: .; CDR3aa: CASRMWRGNQETQYF; CDR3nt: TGTGCCAGCAGGATGTGGCGGGGAAACCAAGAGACCCAGTACTTC
abundance: .; v_gene: TRBV18; j_gene: TRBJ1-5; d_gene: .; CDR3aa: CASSRGEDQPQHF; CDR3nt: TGTGCCAGCTCACGGGGGGAGGATCAGCCCCAGCATTTT
abundance: .; v_gene: TRBV18; j_gene: TRBJ2-1; d_gene: .; CDR3aa: CASSPPETEQFF; CDR3nt: TGTGCCAGCTCACCACCGGAGACTGAGCAGTTCTTC
abundance: .; v_gene: TRBV4-1; j_gene: TRBJ1-2; d_gene: TRBD1; CDR3aa: CASSQGTGTYGYTF; CDR3nt: TGCGCCAGCAGCCAAGGGACAGGGACCTATGGCTACACCTTC
abundance: .; v_gene: TRBV27; j_gene: TRBJ2-7; d_gene: .; CDR3aa: CASSFGQNYEQYF; CDR3nt: TGTGCCAGCAGTTTTGGACAGAACTACGAGCAGTACTTC
abundance: .; v_gene: TRBV29-1; j_gene: TRBJ1-2; d_gene: TRBD1; CDR3aa: CSVDRTGTGGAVDGYTF; CDR3nt: TGCAGCGTTGACCGAACCGGGACAGGGGGCGCGGTAGATGGCTACACCTTC
abundance: .; v_gene: TRBV7-3; j_gene: TRBJ1-1; d_gene: .; CDR3aa: CASSLTREAEAFF; CDR3nt: TGTGCCAGCAGCTTAACTCGAGAAGCTGAAGCTTTCTTT
abundance: .; v_gene: TRBV4-1; j_gene: TRBJ2-7; d_gene: TRBD1; CDR3aa: CASSQDEVRRTGVYEQYF; CDR3nt: TGCGCCAGCAGCCAAGATGAGGTTCGTCGGACAGGGGTCTACGAGCAGTACTTC
abundance: .; v_gene: TRBV4-3; j_gene: TRBJ2-7; d_gene: TRBD2; CDR3aa: CASSEGRTSGATYEQYF; CDR3nt: TGCGCCAGCAGCGAAGGAAGAACTAGCGGGGCCACCTACGAGCAGTACTTC
abundance: .; v_gene: TRBV6-1; j_gene: TRBJ1-2; d_gene: .; CDR3aa: CASSEGDYGYTF; CDR3nt: TGTGCCAGCAGTGAGGGGGACTACGGCTACACCTTC
abundance: .; v_gene: TRBV4-1; j_gene: TRBJ1-2; d_gene: .; CDR3aa: CASSQAVTGYGYTF; CDR3nt: TGCGCCAGCAGCCAAGCGGTAACAGGCTATGGCTACACCTTC
abundance: few; v_gene: TRBV27; j_gene: TRBJ1-1; d_gene: TRBD1; CDR3aa: CASSLTGGLGNTEAFF; CDR3nt: TGTGCCAGCAGTTTGACAGGGGGCCTCGGGAACACTGAAGCTTTCTTT
abundance: .; v_gene: TRBV28; j_gene: TRBJ1-2; d_gene: TRBD1; CDR3aa: CASSSGQGAYGYTF; CDR3nt: TGTGCCAGCAGTTCAGGACAGGGGGCTTATGGCTACACCTTC
abundance: .; v_gene: TRBV29-1; j_gene: TRBJ1-1; d_gene: .; CDR3aa: CSVVPGNTEAFF; CDR3nt: TGCAGCGTTGTGCCAGGGAACACTGAAGCTTTCTTT
abundance: .; v_gene: TRBV7-6; j_gene: TRBJ1-1; d_gene: TRBD1; CDR3aa: CASSLRDRGRIVMAEAFF; CDR3nt: TGTGCCAGCAGCCTCCGGGACAGGGGGCGAATAGTGATGGCTGAAGCTTTCTTT
abundance: once; v_gene: TRBV18; j_gene: TRBJ2-7; d_gene: .; CDR3aa: CASSPQGSSYEQYF; CDR3nt: TGTGCCAGCTCACCTCAGGGCAGCTCCTACGAGCAGTACTTC
abundance: .; v_gene: TRBV5-6; j_gene: TRBJ2-7; d_gene: TRBD1; CDR3aa: CASSLGTGSGEQYF; CDR3nt: TGTGCCAGCAGCTTAGGGACAGGGTCCGGCGAGCAGTACTTC
abundance: few; v_gene: TRBV4-3; j_gene: TRBJ1-6; d_gene: .; CDR3aa: CASSQEAGNSPLHF; CDR3nt: TGCGCCAGCAGCCAAGAAGCCGGGAATTCACCCCTCCACTTT
abundance: .; v_gene: TRBV19; j_gene: TRBJ1-1; d_gene: .; CDR3aa: CASSIIQNTEAFF; CDR3nt: TGTGCCAGTAGTATAATCCAGAACACTGAAGCTTTCTTT
abundance: .; v_gene: TRBV6-5; j_gene: TRBJ1-5; d_gene: .; CDR3aa: CASSSWGAGSNQPQHF; CDR3nt: TGTGCCAGCAGTTCTTGGGGCGCAGGGAGCAATCAGCCCCAGCATTTT
abundance: .; v_gene: TRBV9; j_gene: TRBJ2-7; d_gene: TRBD1; CDR3aa: CASSAGAGTGISYEQYF; CDR3nt: TGTGCCAGCAGCGCGGGAGCCGGGACAGGAATCTCCTACGAGCAGTACTTC
abundance: .; v_gene: TRBV19; j_gene: TRBJ2-3; d_gene: .; CDR3aa: CASSIVATDTQYF; CDR3nt: TGTGCCAGTAGTATAGTGGCCACAGATACGCAGTATTTT
abundance: .; v_gene: TRBV27; j_gene: TRBJ2-1; d_gene: .; CDR3aa: CASSLGGGQYNEQFF; CDR3nt: TGTGCCAGCAGTTTGGGTGGGGGCCAGTACAATGAGCAGTTCTTC